This TCR beta chain was sequenced in a study of vaccination and CD4 T cells after COVID-19 (dated by TCRdb to 2021 to 2024). In the study overall: Convalescent patients had a positive SARS-CoV-2 result on nasal swab PCR, and of these patients, several had mild disease and one had severe disease. The convalescent cohort included six males and four females, with two Hispanic individuals, seven Caucasians, two Asians and one multiracial person. Each participant got two doses of either the Pfizer-BioNTech BNT162b2 vaccine (n=8) or the Moderna mRNA-1273 vaccine (n=2). Post-COVID blood samples were collected from convalescent patients a median of around 100 days after diagnosis, with a range of about 30 to 161 days. Post-vaccine blood samples were collected a median of about 69 days after the second vaccine dose, ranging from about 14 to 241 days. A few convalescent patients were sampled both early after vaccination (day 14) and late after vaccination (days 161 to 241). In more than eight COVID-19 convalescent patients and a few infection-naive healthy vaccine recipients, researchers compared the spike-specific CD4+ TCR repertoire from before mRNA vaccination with the repertoire from after.

Comments on this clonotype: No cognate antigen has been identified for it. No much larger clone is present one base from it, and per-base qualities are unavailable.

The library relied on PCR. Sequencer: Illumina iSeq 100. On the authors' methods: Non-productive sequences were removed, and CDR3s not starting with C, not ending with F or W, or shorter than 7 amino acids were discarded. CDR3 homology was assessed with Levenshtein distances (stringdist) and unrooted phylogenetic trees (ape) in R version 3.6.1. The raw public data were reprocessed by TCRdb itself: fastp quality trimming at Q25, MiXCR clonotype calling, in-frame beta chains only. Entries that share a CDR3 protein sequence are merged under the most common genes and DNA. The V and J calls come from TCRdb's annotation, not from the publication. For this sample there are about 28,000 distinct CDR3 sequences; 45% to 60% appear just once. The ten largest clones capture around 5.9% of the sample. From its cysteine to its phenylalanine, the CDR3 spans 15 amino acids. Here the CDR3 DNA is all that survives: 45 bases in frame from base 1. V has 7 bases trimmed and J has 4 bases trimmed; junction bases matching no gene number 5. According to the germline V gene, CDR1 reads MNHNS and CDR2 reads SASEGT.

The study at large found these results: Among convalescent patients, a median 86.3% of the SARS-CoV-2-reactive clones seen after vaccination appeared only after vaccination, which suggests priming specific to the vaccine. Nearly all vaccine-specific clones in convalescent patients (304 of 307) were mono-reactive for SARS-CoV-2 spike rather than cross-reactive with common cold coronaviruses. An increase in the median number of SARS-CoV-2-reactive clonotypes from some 20 after infection to roughly 36 after vaccination was observed, but the change was not found to be significant. The study included relatively few convalescent patients and did not analyze early timepoints after natural infection.

Explained via the paper, the time point label denotes: late sampling 161 to 241 days after vaccination in three convalescent patients. The convalescent patients' positive SARS-CoV-2 PCR tests were from March to December 2020, which was before the Alpha, Beta and Delta variants emerged in the United States. Ficoll-Paque Plus gradient centrifugation was used to isolate PBMCs from whole blood, and the isolated PBMCs were then either used fresh or cryopreserved at -140C. The sequence is built from TRBV6-1 and TRBJ2-2; 11 junctional bases match TRBD2. The origin of this receptor is a human donor who had recovered from COVID-19. The starting material was CD4+ T cells from blood, obtained about 7 months after SARS-CoV-2 vaccination. The CDR3 loop reads CASNLLAGGTGELFF. The bases are TGTGCCAGCAACCTTCTAGCGGGAGGCACCGGGGAGCTGTTTTTT.